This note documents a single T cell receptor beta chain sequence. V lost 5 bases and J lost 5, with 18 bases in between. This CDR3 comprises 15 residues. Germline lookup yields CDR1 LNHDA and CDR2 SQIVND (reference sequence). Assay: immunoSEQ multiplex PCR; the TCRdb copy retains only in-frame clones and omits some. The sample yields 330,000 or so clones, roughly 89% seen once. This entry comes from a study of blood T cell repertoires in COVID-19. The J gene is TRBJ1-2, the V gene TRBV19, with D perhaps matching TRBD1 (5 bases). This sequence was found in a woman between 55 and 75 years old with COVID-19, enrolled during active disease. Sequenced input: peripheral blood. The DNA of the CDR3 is TGTGCCAGTAGTGTGCAGGGATATTGGTTTTATGGCTACACCTTC. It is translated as CASSVQGYWFYGYTF.